This T cell receptor (beta chain) was recorded in a study of blood T cell repertoires in COVID-19. CDR1 is KGHSH, CDR2 LQKENI, per germline. The CDR3 sequence is 14 residues long. V shed 8 bases and J shed 2 bases, with 12 bases lying between them. Here immunoSEQ multiplex PCR was the method, and the copy in TCRdb shows in-frame clones only, minus some. The sample records around 97,000 clones, roughly nine tenths being singletons. Sequencing used peripheral blood. The chain couples TRBV18 to TRBJ2-2; possible D gene TRBD1, 6 bases. The receptor's source is a middle-aged man in a cohort sampled during active COVID-19. CDR3 in amino acids: CASGQGRNTGELFF. In nucleotides, the CDR3 is TGTGCCAGCGGGCAGGGGCGCAACACCGGGGAGCTGTTTTTT.